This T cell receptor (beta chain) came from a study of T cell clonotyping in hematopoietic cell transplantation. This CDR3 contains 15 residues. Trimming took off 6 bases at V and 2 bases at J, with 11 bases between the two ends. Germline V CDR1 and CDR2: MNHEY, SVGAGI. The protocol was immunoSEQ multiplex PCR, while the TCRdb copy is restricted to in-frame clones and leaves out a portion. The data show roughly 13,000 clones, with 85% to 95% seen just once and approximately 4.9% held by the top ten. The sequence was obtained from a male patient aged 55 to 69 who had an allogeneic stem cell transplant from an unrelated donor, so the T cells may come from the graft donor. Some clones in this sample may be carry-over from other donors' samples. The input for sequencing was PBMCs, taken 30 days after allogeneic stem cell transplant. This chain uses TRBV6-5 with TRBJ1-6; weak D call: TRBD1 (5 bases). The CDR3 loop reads CASSPTVTYNSPLHF. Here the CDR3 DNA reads TGTGCCAGCAGCCCGACAGTTACCTATAATTCACCCCTCCACTTT.